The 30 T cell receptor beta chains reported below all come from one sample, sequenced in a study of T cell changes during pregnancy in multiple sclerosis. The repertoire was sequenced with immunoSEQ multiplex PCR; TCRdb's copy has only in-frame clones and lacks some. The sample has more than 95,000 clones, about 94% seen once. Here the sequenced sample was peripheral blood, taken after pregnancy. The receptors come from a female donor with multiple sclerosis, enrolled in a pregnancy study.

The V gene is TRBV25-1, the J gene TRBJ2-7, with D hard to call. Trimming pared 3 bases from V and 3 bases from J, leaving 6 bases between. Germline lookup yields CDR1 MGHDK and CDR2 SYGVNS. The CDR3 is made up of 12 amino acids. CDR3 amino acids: CASSDYFYEQYF. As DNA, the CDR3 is TGTGCCAGCAGTGACTACTTCTACGAGCAGTACTTC.

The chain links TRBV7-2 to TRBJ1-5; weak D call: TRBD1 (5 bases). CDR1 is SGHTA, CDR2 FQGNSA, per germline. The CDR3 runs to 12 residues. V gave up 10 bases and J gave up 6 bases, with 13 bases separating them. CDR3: CAIGGGTQPQHF. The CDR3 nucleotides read TGTGCCATTGGCGGGGGGACTCAGCCCCAGCATTTT.

The CDR3 DNA reads as TGTGCCAGCAGTTCCCTATCCGGGACTAGCTCCTACAATGAGCAGTTCTTC. Its translation is CASSSLSGTSSYNEQFF. The V call is TRBV6-4, the J call TRBJ2-1, with TRBD2 matching 8 bases. Trimming removed 5 bases from V and 0 bases from J; junction bases left unmatched: 9. This CDR3 spans 17 amino acids. Looked up from germline, CDR1 is MRHNA and CDR2 is SNTAGT.

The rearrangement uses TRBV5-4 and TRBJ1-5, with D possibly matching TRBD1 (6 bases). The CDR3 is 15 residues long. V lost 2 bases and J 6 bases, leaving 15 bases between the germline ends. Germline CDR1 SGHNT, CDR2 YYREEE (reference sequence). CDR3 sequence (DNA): TGTGCCAGCAGCTTAGGGCAGGGGTCCGGTCAGCCCCAGCATTTT. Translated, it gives CASSLGQGSGQPQHF.

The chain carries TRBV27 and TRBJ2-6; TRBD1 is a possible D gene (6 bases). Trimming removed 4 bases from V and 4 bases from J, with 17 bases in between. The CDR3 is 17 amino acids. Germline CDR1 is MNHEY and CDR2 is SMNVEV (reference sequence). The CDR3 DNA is TGTGCCAGCAGTTCGAGGCTACAGGGCCTCGGGGCCAACGTCCTGACTTTC. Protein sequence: CASSSRLQGLGANVLTF. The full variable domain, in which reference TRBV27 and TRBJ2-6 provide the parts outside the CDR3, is EAQVTQNPRYLITVTGKKLTVTCSQNMNHEYMSWYRQDPGLGLRQIYYSMNVEVTDKGDVPEGYKVSRKEKRNFPLILESPSPNQTSLYFCASSSRLQGLGANVLTFGAGSRLTVL.

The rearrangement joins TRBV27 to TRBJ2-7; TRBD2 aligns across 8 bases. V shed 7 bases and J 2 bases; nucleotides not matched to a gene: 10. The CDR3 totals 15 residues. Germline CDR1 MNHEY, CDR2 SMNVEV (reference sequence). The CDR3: CASTSGVAGPYEQYF. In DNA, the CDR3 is TGTGCCAGCACCTCGGGGGTAGCGGGACCCTACGAGCAGTACTTC.

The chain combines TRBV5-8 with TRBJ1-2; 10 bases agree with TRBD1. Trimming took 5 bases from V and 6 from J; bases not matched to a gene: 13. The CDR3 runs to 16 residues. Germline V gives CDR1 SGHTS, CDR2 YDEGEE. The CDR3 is CASRRTGTGVRDGYTF. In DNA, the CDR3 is TGTGCCAGCAGGCGGACCGGGACAGGGGTGAGGGATGGCTACACCTTC.

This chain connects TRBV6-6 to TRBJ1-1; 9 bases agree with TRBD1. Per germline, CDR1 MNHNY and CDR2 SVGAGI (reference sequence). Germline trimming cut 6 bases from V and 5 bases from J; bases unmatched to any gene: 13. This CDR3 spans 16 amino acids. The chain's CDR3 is CASRLTGGSSGTEAFF. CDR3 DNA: TGTGCCAGCAGATTGACAGGGGGTTCTTCCGGGACTGAAGCTTTCTTT.

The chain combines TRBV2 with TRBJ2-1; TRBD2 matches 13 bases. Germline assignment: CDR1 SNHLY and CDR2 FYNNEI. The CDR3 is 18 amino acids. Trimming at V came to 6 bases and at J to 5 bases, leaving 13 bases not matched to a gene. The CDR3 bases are TGTGCCAGCAGAGAACCCCGACTAGCGGGGGGATTAAACAATGAGCAGTTCTTC. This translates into CASREPRLAGGLNNEQFF.

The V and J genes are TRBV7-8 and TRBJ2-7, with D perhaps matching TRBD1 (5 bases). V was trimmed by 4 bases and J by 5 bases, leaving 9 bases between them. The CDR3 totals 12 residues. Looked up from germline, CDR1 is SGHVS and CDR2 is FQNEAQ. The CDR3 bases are TGTGCCAGCAGCTCCCAGGGAAACGAGCAGTACTTC. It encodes CASSSQGNEQYF.

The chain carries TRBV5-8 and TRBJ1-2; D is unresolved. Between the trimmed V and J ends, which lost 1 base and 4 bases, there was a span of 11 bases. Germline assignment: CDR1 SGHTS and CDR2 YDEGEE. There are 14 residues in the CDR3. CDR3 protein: CASSLQIAVYGYTF. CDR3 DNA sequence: TGTGCCAGCAGCTTGCAGATCGCCGTCTATGGCTACACCTTC.

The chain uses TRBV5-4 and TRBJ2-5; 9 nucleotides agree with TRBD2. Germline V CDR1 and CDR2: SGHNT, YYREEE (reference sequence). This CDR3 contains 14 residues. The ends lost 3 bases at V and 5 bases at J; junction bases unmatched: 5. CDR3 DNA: TGTGCCAGCAGCTCCGGGACTAGCTGGGAGACCCAGTACTTC. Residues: CASSSGTSWETQYF.

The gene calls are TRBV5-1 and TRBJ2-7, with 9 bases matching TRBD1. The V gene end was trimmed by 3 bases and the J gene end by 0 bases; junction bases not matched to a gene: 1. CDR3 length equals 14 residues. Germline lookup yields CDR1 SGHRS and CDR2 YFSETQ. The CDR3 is CASSSTGGSYEQYF. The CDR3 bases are TGCGCCAGCAGCTCGACAGGGGGCTCCTACGAGCAGTACTTC. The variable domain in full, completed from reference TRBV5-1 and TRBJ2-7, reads KAGVTQTPRYLIKTRGQQVTLSCSPISGHRSVSWYQQTPGQGLQFLFEYFSETQRNKGNFPGRFSGRQFSNSRSEMNVSTLELGDSALYLCASSSTGGSYEQYFGPGTRLTVT.

The DNA for the CDR3 is TGTGCCAGCAGTGCCGCAGGGCCGAACACTGAAGCTTTCTTT. Translated: CASSAAGPNTEAFF. The chain recombines TRBV6-5 with TRBJ1-1, with a tentative D call TRBD1 (5 bases). The CDR3 totals 14 residues. The germline gives CDR1 MNHEY, CDR2 SVGAGI. The V and J ends lost 5 bases and 1 base respectively, with 11 bases between them.

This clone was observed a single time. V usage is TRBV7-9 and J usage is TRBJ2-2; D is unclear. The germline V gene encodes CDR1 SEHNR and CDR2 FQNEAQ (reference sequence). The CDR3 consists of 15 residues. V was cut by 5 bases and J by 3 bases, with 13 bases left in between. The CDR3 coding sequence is TGTGCCAGCAGCCCGCGGCGGCTAGACACCGGGGAGCTGTTTTTT. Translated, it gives CASSPRRLDTGELFF.

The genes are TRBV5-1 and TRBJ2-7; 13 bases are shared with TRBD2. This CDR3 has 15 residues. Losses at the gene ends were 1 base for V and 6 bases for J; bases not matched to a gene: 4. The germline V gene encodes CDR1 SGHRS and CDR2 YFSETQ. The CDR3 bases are TGCGCCAGCAGCTTGTGGACTAGCGGGAGAAGCGAGCAGTACTTC. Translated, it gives CASSLWTSGRSEQYF.

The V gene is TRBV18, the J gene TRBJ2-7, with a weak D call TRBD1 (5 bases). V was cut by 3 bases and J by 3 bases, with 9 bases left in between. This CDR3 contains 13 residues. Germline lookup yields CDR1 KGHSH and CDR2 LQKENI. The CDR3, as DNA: TGTGCCAGCTCACCTGGACACCTCTACGAGCAGTACTTC. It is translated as CASSPGHLYEQYF.

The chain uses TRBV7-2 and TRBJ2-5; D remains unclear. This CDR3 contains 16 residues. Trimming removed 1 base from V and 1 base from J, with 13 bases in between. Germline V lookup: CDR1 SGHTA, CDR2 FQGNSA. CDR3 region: CASSLGSLASQETQYF. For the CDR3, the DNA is TGTGCCAGCAGCTTAGGAAGTTTGGCTAGCCAAGAGACCCAGTACTTC.

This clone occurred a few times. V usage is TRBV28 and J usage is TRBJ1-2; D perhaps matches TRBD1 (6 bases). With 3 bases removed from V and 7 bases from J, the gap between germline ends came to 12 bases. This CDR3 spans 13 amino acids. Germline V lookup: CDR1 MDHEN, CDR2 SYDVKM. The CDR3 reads CASSFLGRGGYTF. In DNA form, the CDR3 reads TGTGCCAGCAGTTTTCTTGGCAGGGGTGGCTACACCTTC.

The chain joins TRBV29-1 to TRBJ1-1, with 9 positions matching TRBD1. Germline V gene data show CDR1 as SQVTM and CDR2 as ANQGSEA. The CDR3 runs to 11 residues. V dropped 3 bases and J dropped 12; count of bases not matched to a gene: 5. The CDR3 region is CSVEGTGRPFF. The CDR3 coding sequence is TGCAGCGTTGAGGGGACAGGGCGCCCTTTCTTT.

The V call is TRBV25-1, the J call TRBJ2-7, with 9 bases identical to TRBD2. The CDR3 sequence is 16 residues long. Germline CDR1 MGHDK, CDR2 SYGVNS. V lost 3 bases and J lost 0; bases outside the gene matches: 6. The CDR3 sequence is CASSDRLAGSSYEQYF. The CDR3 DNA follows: TGTGCCAGCAGTGATCGTCTAGCGGGATCCTCCTACGAGCAGTACTTC.

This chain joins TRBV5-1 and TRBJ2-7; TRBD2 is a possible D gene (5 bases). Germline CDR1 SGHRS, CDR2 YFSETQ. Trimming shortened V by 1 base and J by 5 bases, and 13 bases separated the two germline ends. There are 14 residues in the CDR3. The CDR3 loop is CASSLSIGGNEQYF. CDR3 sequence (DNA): TGCGCCAGCAGCTTGAGTATAGGAGGAAACGAGCAGTACTTC.

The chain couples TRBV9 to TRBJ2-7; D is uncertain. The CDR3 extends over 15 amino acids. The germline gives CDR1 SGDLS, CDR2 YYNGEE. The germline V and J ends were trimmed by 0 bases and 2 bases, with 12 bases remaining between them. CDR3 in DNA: TGTGCCAGCAGCGTAGGGGCATCATCAGCCTACGAGCAGTACTTC. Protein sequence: CASSVGASSAYEQYF.

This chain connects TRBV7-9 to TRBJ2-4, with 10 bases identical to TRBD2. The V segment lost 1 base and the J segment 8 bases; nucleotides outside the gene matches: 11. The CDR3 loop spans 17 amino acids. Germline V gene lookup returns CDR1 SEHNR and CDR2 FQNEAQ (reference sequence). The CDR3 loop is CASSLGPAGGPQYIQYF. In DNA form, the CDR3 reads TGTGCCAGCAGCTTAGGCCCAGCGGGAGGGCCGCAGTACATTCAGTACTTC.

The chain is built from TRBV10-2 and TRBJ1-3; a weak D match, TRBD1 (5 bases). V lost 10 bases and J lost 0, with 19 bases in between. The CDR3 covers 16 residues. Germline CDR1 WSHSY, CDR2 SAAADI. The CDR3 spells CATRSPGEVSGNTIYF. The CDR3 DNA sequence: TGCGCCACCAGAAGTCCGGGGGAGGTCTCTGGAAACACCATATATTTT.

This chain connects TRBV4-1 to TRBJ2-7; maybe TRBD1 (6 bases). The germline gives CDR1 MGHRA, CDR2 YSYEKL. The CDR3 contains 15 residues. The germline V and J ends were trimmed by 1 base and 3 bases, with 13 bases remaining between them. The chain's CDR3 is CASSQVQGRVYEQYF. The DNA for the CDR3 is TGCGCCAGCAGCCAAGTACAGGGAAGGGTCTACGAGCAGTACTTC.

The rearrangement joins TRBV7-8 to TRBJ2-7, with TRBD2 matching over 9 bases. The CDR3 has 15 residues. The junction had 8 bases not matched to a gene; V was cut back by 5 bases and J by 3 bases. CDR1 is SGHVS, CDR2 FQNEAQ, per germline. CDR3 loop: CASSLIAGADYEQYF. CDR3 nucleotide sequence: TGTGCCAGCAGCCTTATAGCGGGAGCGGACTACGAGCAGTACTTC. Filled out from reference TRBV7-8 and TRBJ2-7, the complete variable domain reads GAGVSQSPRYKVAKRGQDVALRCDPISGHVSLFWYQQALGQGPEFLTYFQNEAQLDKSGLPSDRFFAERPEGSVSTLKIQRTQQEDSAVYLCASSLIAGADYEQYFGPGTRLTVT.

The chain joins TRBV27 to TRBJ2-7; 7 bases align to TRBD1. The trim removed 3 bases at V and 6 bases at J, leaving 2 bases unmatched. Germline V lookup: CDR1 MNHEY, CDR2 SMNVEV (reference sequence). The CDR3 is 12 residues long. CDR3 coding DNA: TGTGCCAGCAGTTTCCCAGGGGGCGAGCAGTACTTC. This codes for CASSFPGGEQYF.

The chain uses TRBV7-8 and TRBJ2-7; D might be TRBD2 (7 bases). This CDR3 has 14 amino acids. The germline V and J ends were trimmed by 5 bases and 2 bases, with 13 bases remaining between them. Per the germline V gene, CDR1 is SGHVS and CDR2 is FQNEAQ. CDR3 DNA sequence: TGTGCCAGCAGCCCCGGGCGGGGGCCCTACGAGCAGTACTTC. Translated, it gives CASSPGRGPYEQYF.

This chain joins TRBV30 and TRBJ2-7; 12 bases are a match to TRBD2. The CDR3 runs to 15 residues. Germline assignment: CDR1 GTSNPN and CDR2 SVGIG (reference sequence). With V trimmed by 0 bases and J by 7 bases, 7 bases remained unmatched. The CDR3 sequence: CAWSVSTSGSGEQYF. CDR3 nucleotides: TGTGCCTGGAGTGTTTCGACTAGCGGGAGTGGTGAGCAGTACTTC.